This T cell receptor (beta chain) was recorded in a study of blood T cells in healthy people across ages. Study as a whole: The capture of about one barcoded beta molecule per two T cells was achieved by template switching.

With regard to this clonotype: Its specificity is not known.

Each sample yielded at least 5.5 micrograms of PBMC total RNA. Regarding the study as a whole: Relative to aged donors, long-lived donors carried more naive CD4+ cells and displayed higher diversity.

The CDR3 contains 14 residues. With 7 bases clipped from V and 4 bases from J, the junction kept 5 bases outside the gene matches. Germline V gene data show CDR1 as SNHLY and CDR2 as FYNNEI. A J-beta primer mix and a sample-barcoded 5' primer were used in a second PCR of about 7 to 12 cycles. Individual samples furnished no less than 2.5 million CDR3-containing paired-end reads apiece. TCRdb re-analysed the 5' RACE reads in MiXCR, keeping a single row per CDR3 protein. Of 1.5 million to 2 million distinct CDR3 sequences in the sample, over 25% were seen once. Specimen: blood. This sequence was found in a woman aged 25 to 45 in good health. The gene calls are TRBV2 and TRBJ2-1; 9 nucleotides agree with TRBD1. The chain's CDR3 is CASTIGTGYNEQFF. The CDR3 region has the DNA TGTGCCAGCACCATCGGGACAGGGTACAATGAGCAGTTCTTC.